A selection of T cell receptor beta chains follows, all from one sample in a study of blood T cells in healthy people across ages. TCRdb reprocessed the 5' RACE reads with MiXCR, giving one entry per CDR3 protein. The top ten clones hold around 3% of a sample with 700,000 to 900,000 distinct CDR3 sequences, 20% to 30% of them seen once. This sample was also put to use in a study of T cells of mothers and their children.

The specimen sequenced was blood. The source of these receptors is a boy aged 10-17 years in good health. Each CDR3 is given with its conserved first and last residue. The D gene is left open where the match is weak. Rows give clone size only sometimes, using once, few, many, or a class for an expanded clone.

V: TRBV20-1
D: .
J: TRBJ2-4
size: few
CDR3: CSARDLNQKNIQYF
DNA: TGCAGTGCTAGAGATCTGAATCAGAAAAACATTCAGTACTTC

V: TRBV20-1
D: .
J: TRBJ2-1
size: .
CDR3: CSARDPLADSCNEQFF
DNA: TGCAGTGCTAGAGATCCCCTAGCTGACTCCTGCAATGAGCAGTTCTTC

V: TRBV6-2/TRBV6-3
D: TRBD1
J: TRBJ1-5
size: .
CDR3: CASSYRTLDRVGQPQDF
DNA: TGTGCCAGCAGTTACCGGACCCTCGACAGGGTTGGACAGCCCCAGGATTTT

V: TRBV12-3/TRBV12-4
D: .
J: TRBJ2-7
size: .
CDR3: CASSFGGPGYEQYF
DNA: TGTGCCAGCAGTTTTGGGGGCCCGGGGTACGAGCAGTACTTC

V: TRBV20-1
D: TRBD1
J: TRBJ1-5
size: few
CDR3: CSARPGGDSNQPQHF
DNA: TGCAGTGCTAGACCAGGGGGCGATAGCAATCAGCCCCAGCATTTT

V: TRBV12-3/TRBV12-4
D: TRBD2
J: TRBJ2-5
size: few
CDR3: CASNGGRAETQYF
DNA: TGTGCCAGCAACGGGGGGAGAGCGGAGACCCAGTACTTC

V: TRBV29-1
D: .
J: TRBJ2-5
size: few
CDR3: CSVGVGETQYF
DNA: TGCAGCGTGGGGGTCGGGGAGACCCAGTACTTC

V: TRBV3-1
D: TRBD2
J: TRBJ2-7
size: few
CDR3: CASSLTGGIYEQYF
DNA: TGTGCCAGCAGCCTAACGGGAGGGATCTACGAGCAGTACTTC

V: TRBV2
D: TRBD1
J: TRBJ1-2
size: .
CDR3: CAGRGGYGYTF
DNA: TGTGCCGGCAGGGGGGGCTATGGCTACACCTTC

V: TRBV3-1
D: TRBD2
J: TRBJ2-1
size: .
CDR3: CASSRSRLRGGRNEQFF
DNA: TGTGCCAGCAGCCGCTCGAGGTTACGGGGGGGCCGGAATGAGCAGTTCTTC

V: TRBV18
D: .
J: TRBJ2-2
size: .
CDR3: CASSPREAPTGELFF
DNA: TGTGCCAGCTCACCACGGGAGGCGCCGACCGGGGAGCTGTTTTTT

V: TRBV6-5
D: .
J: TRBJ2-7
size: many
CDR3: CASSFARSYEQYF
DNA: TGTGCCAGCAGCTTCGCCAGGTCCTACGAGCAGTACTTC

V: TRBV2
D: TRBD1
J: TRBJ2-2
size: .
CDR3: CASSGVRGRGTGELFF
DNA: TGTGCCAGCAGCGGGGTCAGGGGGCGCGGCACCGGGGAGCTGTTTTTT

V: TRBV6-6
D: TRBD2
J: TRBJ2-3
size: many
CDR3: CASARERGRSDTQYF
DNA: TGTGCCAGTGCGAGGGAGCGGGGGAGGTCAGATACGCAGTATTTT

V: TRBV27
D: .
J: TRBJ2-7
size: few
CDR3: CASSPSGDPYEQYF
DNA: TGTGCCAGCAGTCCATCAGGGGATCCCTACGAGCAGTACTTC

V: TRBV7-6
D: .
J: TRBJ2-7
size: few
CDR3: CASSSTRGEQYF
DNA: TGTGCCAGCAGCTCCACCCGAGGTGAGCAGTACTTC

V: TRBV20-1
D: .
J: TRBJ2-5
size: .
CDR3: CSGSSEETQYF
DNA: TGCAGTGGGTCTTCCGAAGAGACCCAGTACTTC

V: TRBV12-3/TRBV12-4
D: .
J: TRBJ2-3
size: .
CDR3: CASSPRTGGTQYF
DNA: TGTGCCAGCAGTCCCAGGACCGGAGGCACGCAGTATTTT

V: TRBV10-3
D: .
J: TRBJ1-1
size: .
CDR3: CATRGAADTEAFF
DNA: TGTGCCACAAGGGGGGCGGCGGACACTGAAGCTTTCTTT

V: TRBV18
D: .
J: TRBJ2-2
size: .
CDR3: CASSGTGNSNTGELFF
DNA: TGTGCCAGCTCAGGAACCGGGAACAGCAACACCGGGGAGCTGTTTTTT

V: TRBV7-9
D: .
J: TRBJ2-7
size: few
CDR3: CASSLGLSVDEQYF
DNA: TGTGCCAGCAGCTTAGGGCTCAGCGTCGACGAGCAGTACTTC

V: TRBV12-5
D: TRBD1
J: TRBJ2-5
size: .
CDR3: CASGEQGAKETQYF
DNA: TGTGCTAGTGGCGAACAGGGGGCGAAAGAGACCCAGTACTTC

V: TRBV6-5
D: .
J: TRBJ1-1
size: .
CDR3: CASSYSGGVPEAFF
DNA: TGTGCCAGCAGTTACTCAGGGGGAGTTCCTGAAGCTTTCTTT

V: TRBV5-1
D: TRBD2
J: TRBJ2-5
size: .
CDR3: CASSPLTSDVQETQYF
DNA: TGCGCCAGCAGCCCTCTGACTAGCGACGTTCAGGAGACCCAGTACTTC

V: TRBV12-3/TRBV12-4
D: TRBD2
J: TRBJ2-3
size: few
CDR3: CASSPWGGGTDTQYF
DNA: TGTGCCAGCAGTCCCTGGGGGGGAGGGACAGATACGCAGTATTTT

V: TRBV7-2
D: TRBD2
J: TRBJ2-7
size: .
CDR3: CASSLGRSSGGTYEQYF
DNA: TGTGCCAGCAGCTTAGGTCGTTCCAGCGGGGGGACCTACGAGCAGTACTTC

V: TRBV2
D: .
J: TRBJ2-1
size: few
CDR3: CASSDGLGEQFF
DNA: TGTGCCAGCAGTGACGGGTTGGGTGAGCAGTTCTTC

V: TRBV5-1
D: TRBD2
J: TRBJ2-5
size: .
CDR3: CASSWGLLAGGTQETQYF
DNA: TGCGCCAGCAGCTGGGGTCTTCTAGCGGGGGGGACCCAAGAGACCCAGTACTTC

V: TRBV12-3/TRBV12-4
D: .
J: TRBJ1-1
size: few
CDR3: CASSFPFGRENTEAFF
DNA: TGTGCCAGCAGTTTCCCCTTTGGCAGGGAGAACACTGAAGCTTTCTTT

V: TRBV12-3/TRBV12-4
D: .
J: TRBJ2-5
size: few
CDR3: CASSSMQGSETQYF
DNA: TGTGCCAGCAGTTCAATGCAGGGTTCGGAGACCCAGTACTTC

V: TRBV20-1
D: .
J: TRBJ2-1
size: once
CDR3: CSARPWGSNEQFF
DNA: TGCAGTGCTAGACCGTGGGGGAGCAATGAGCAGTTCTTC

V: TRBV20-1
D: .
J: TRBJ2-5
size: .
CDR3: CSARDQGWVETQYF
DNA: TGCAGTGCTAGAGACCAGGGATGGGTGGAGACCCAGTACTTC

V: TRBV21-1
D: .
J: TRBJ2-1
size: .
CDR3: CASSKEGGPYNEQFF
DNA: TGTGCCAGCAGCAAAGAGGGGGGTCCCTACAATGAGCAGTTCTTC

V: TRBV5-1
D: TRBD2
J: TRBJ2-1
size: few
CDR3: CASSLLAGAGYNEQFF
DNA: TGCGCCAGCAGCTTGCTAGCGGGGGCGGGTTACAATGAGCAGTTCTTC

V: TRBV19
D: .
J: TRBJ2-3
size: few
CDR3: CATAGPSTDTQYF
DNA: TGTGCCACCGCCGGGCCTAGCACAGATACGCAGTATTTT

V: TRBV7-6
D: .
J: TRBJ2-1
size: once
CDR3: CASSPLQGKYNEQFF
DNA: TGTGCCAGCAGCCCCTTACAAGGAAAATACAATGAGCAGTTCTTC

V: TRBV20-1
D: TRBD1
J: TRBJ2-7
size: .
CDR3: CSAKTGPSSYEQYF
DNA: TGCAGTGCTAAGACAGGGCCCAGCTCCTACGAGCAGTACTTC

V: TRBV2
D: TRBD1
J: TRBJ2-5
size: .
CDR3: CASRGDSGETQYF
DNA: TGTGCCAGCAGGGGGGACAGTGGGGAGACCCAGTACTTC

V: TRBV7-9
D: TRBD1
J: TRBJ1-1
size: few
CDR3: CASSFEQGGPPRRAFF
DNA: TGTGCCAGCAGCTTTGAACAGGGGGGCCCTCCTCGGAGGGCTTTCTTT

V: TRBV28
D: .
J: TRBJ2-3
size: .
CDR3: CASGGGADTQYF
DNA: TGTGCCAGTGGGGGTGGCGCAGATACGCAGTATTTT

V: TRBV24-1
D: TRBD1
J: TRBJ2-3
size: .
CDR3: CATSDYDRAADTQYF
DNA: TGTGCCACCAGTGATTATGACAGGGCAGCAGATACGCAGTATTTT

V: TRBV27
D: .
J: TRBJ2-2
size: few
CDR3: CASSPHHRAAGELFF
DNA: TGTGCCAGCAGCCCTCATCACAGGGCCGCCGGGGAGCTGTTTTTT

V: TRBV11-2
D: .
J: TRBJ2-7
size: few
CDR3: CASSPQPGVKQYF
DNA: TGTGCCAGCAGCCCACAGCCGGGGGTCAAGCAGTACTTC

V: TRBV5-1
D: .
J: TRBJ1-1
size: few
CDR3: CASSQDRSNTEAFF
DNA: TGCGCCAGCAGCCAGGACAGATCGAACACTGAAGCTTTCTTT

V: TRBV10-3
D: TRBD1
J: TRBJ1-2
size: .
CDR3: CAIRDRDYGYTF
DNA: TGTGCCATCAGGGACAGGGACTATGGCTACACCTTC

V: TRBV3-1
D: .
J: TRBJ1-1
size: few
CDR3: CASSQVRDTEAFF
DNA: TGTGCCAGCAGCCAAGTCAGGGATACTGAAGCTTTCTTT

V: TRBV30
D: .
J: TRBJ1-2
size: .
CDR3: CAWSQEVGYTF
DNA: TGTGCCTGGAGCCAAGAGGTCGGCTACACCTTC

V: TRBV6-1
D: .
J: TRBJ2-7
size: few
CDR3: CASSPGNPYEQYF
DNA: TGTGCCAGCTCCCCAGGCAACCCCTACGAGCAGTACTTC

V: TRBV6-5
D: .
J: TRBJ2-1
size: few
CDR3: CASSNDKSYNEQFF
DNA: TGTGCCAGCAGCAACGACAAATCCTACAATGAGCAGTTCTTC

V: TRBV3-1
D: .
J: TRBJ2-1
size: .
CDR3: CASEGDTQEQFF
DNA: TGTGCCAGCGAAGGGGACACCCAAGAGCAGTTCTTC

V: TRBV5-1
D: TRBD1
J: TRBJ1-2
size: .
CDR3: CASTQGAQDYGYTF
DNA: TGCGCCAGCACCCAGGGGGCGCAGGACTATGGCTACACCTTC

V: TRBV6-5
D: TRBD1
J: TRBJ1-2
size: .
CDR3: CASRATGGLGYTF
DNA: TGTGCCAGCAGAGCGACAGGGGGCTTAGGCTACACCTTC

V: TRBV12-3/TRBV12-4
D: .
J: TRBJ1-1
size: .
CDR3: CASSLILSGNTEAFF
DNA: TGTGCCAGCAGTTTAATTTTATCGGGGAACACTGAAGCTTTCTTT